These T cell receptor beta chains were read from a single sample in a study of tumor-infiltrating lymphocytes in primary liver carcinoma. Each CDR3 protein gets one entry after TCRdb re-called the multiplex PCR reads with MiXCR. The sample shows about 330,000 distinct CDR3 sequences, about 65% of them seen only once. The sequencing sample was made of peripheral blood. These receptors originate from a man aged 35-49 years with primary liver carcinoma and hepatitis B virus infection. CDR3s include the opening cysteine and the closing phenylalanine or tryptophan. The D gene is left open where the match is weak. Only some rows state a clone size, as once, few, many or a class for expanded clones.

>.|TRBJ2-1|.|TRBV19
CASSPGIDNEQFF
TGTGCCAGTAGCCCGGGTATAGACAATGAGCAGTTCTTC
>.|TRBJ2-7|TRBD1|TRBV11-2
CANSLAFGGQGYEQYF
TGTGCCAACAGTTTAGCGTTTGGGGGACAGGGATACGAGCAGTACTTC
>few|TRBJ2-1|.|TRBV7-9
CASSFVLGDSGNEQFF
TGTGCCAGCAGCTTTGTCCTGGGGGACTCGGGGAATGAGCAGTTCTTC
>.|TRBJ2-2|.|TRBV4-2
CASSQDLGLSIGELFF
TGTGCCAGCAGCCAAGACCTTGGACTTAGCATCGGGGAGCTGTTTTTT
>.|TRBJ2-7|.|TRBV11-2
CASKTGTYEQYF
TGTGCCAGCAAAACTGGGACCTACGAGCAGTACTTC
>.|TRBJ2-7|.|TRBV30
CAWGRGNYKQYF
.
>.|TRBJ2-5|TRBD1|TRBV29-1
CIVATGGNQETQCF
TGCATCGTGGCGACAGGGGGGAACCAAGAGACCCAGTGCTTC
>few|TRBJ2-2|.|TRBV5-1
CASSPLDTNTGELFF
TGCGCCAGCAGCCCCCTGGACACGAACACCGGGGAGCTGTTTTTT
>.|TRBJ2-2|.|TRBV6-6
CASSYPDMGLNTRELFF
TGTGCCAGCAGTTATCCAGACATGGGGTTGAACACCCGGGAACTGTTTTTT
>.|TRBJ2-5|TRBD2|TRBV4-2
CASSQDPTAGAQETQYF
TGTGCCAGCAGTCAAGATCCCACAGCGGGAGCACAAGAGACCCAGTACTTC
>many|TRBJ2-7|.|TRBV6-6
CASSYLGTGDSQIYEQYF
TGTGCCAGCAGTTACTTAGGGACGGGTGATAGCCAGATCTACGAGCAGTACTTC
>once|TRBJ2-6|.|TRBV11-2
CASRTWPGANVLTF
TGTGCCAGCAGAACATGGCCTGGGGCCAACGTCCTGACTTTC
>.|TRBJ1-5|TRBD1|TRBV6-2/TRBV6-3
CARSPRTTGVLKDYQPQLF
TGTGCCAGAAGTCCTCGGACGACAGGGGTGTTGAAAGACTATCAGCCCCAGCTTTTT
>few|TRBJ2-1|TRBD1|TRBV5-6
CASRYRGNEQFF
TGTGCCAGCAGGTACAGGGGAAATGAGCAGTTCTTC
>.|TRBJ2-2|TRBD1|TRBV5-1
CASSPRGPGDTGELFF
TGCGCCAGCAGCCCCAGGGGGCCGGGGGATACCGGGGAGCTGTTTTTT
>.|TRBJ2-2|.|TRBV11-2
CASSSAPSNTRELFF
TGTGCCAGCAGCTCAGCCCCATCAAACACCCGGGAGCTGTTTTTT
>.|TRBJ2-1|.|TRBV11-2
CASSLAGEVQFF
TGTGCCAGCAGCTTAGCGGGAGAAGTCCAGTTCTTC
>.|TRBJ2-2|.|TRBV28
CANSAAVRCTGELFF
TGTGCCAACAGTGCGGCGGTCCGATGCACCGGGGAGCTGTTTTTT
>.|TRBJ2-2|.|TRBV11-3
CASSLLADAEELFF
TGTGCCAGCAGCTTATTGGCGGACGCCGAGGAGCTGTTTTTT
>many|TRBJ2-7|TRBD1|TRBV6-1
CASRGTGGLSEQYF
TGTGCCAGCCGAGGGACAGGGGGACTATCCGAGCAGTACTTC
>.|TRBJ2-1|.|TRBV29-1
CSVDLGVDEQFF
TGCAGTGTTGATCTGGGGGTGGATGAGCAGTTCTTC
>many|TRBJ2-3|.|TRBV11-3
CASSLTGLDTQYF
TGTGCCAGCAGCTTAACCGGGCTCGATACGCAGTATTTT
>.|TRBJ1-2|.|TRBV5-6
CASNLVGAGGYTF
TGTGCCAGCAACTTAGTTGGGGCAGGAGGCTACACCTTC
>.|TRBJ2-1|TRBD2|TRBV11-2
CVSSSLAGGWNEQFF
TGTGTCAGCAGCTCGCTAGCGGGGGGATGGAATGAGCAGTTCTTC
>.|TRBJ1-3|.|TRBV11-3
CTSGHESGNTIYF
TGTACCAGCGGCCATGAATCGGGAAACACCATATATTTT
>.|TRBJ2-1|TRBD1|TRBV29-1
CRVERGQAYNEQFF
TGCAGAGTTGAAAGGGGGCAGGCCTACAATGAGCAGTTCTTC
>.|TRBJ2-2|TRBD2|TRBV6-5
CASSLTGTSGTGELFF
TGTGCCAGCAGCTTAACGGGGACTAGCGGCACCGGGGAGCTGTTTTTT
>.|TRBJ1-1|.|TRBV30
CAWSANVLTEAFF
TGTGCCTGGAGTGCCAACGTCCTCACTGAAGCTTTCTTT
>.|TRBJ2-6|.|TRBV7-9
CASRNNSGANVLTF
TGTGCCAGCCGAAACAACTCTGGGGCCAACGTCCTGACTTTC
>.|TRBJ1-2|.|TRBV5-1
CASSLGAGADYGYTF
TGCGCCAGCAGCTTGGGGGCAGGGGCTGACTATGGCTACACCTTC
>many|TRBJ2-5|.|TRBV29-1
CSASGRGDETQYF
TGCAGCGCTTCGGGCAGGGGTGACGAGACCCAGTACTTC
>.|TRBJ1-2|.|TRBV29-1
CSATVGGRANYGYTF
TGCAGCGCTACGGTAGGGGGGAGGGCTAACTATGGCTACACCTTC
>many|TRBJ2-3|.|TRBV11-3
CASSPISTDTQYF
TGTGCCAGCAGCCCTATCAGCACAGATACGCAGTATTTT
>.|TRBJ2-1|.|TRBV11-2
CASSLDGGTDEQFF
TGTGCCAGCAGCTTAGATGGCGGGACCGATGAGCAGTTCTTC
>many|TRBJ2-1|TRBD2|TRBV12-3/TRBV12-4
CASRRTSGSHEQFF
TGTGCCAGTAGACGGACTAGCGGGAGCCATGAGCAGTTCTTC
>few|TRBJ2-1|.|TRBV11-3
CASSLGRQDTRGSYNEQFF
TGTGCCAGCAGCTTAGGGCGGCAGGATACTCGGGGGTCCTACAATGAGCAGTTCTTC
>many|TRBJ2-3|TRBD2|TRBV6-5
CASSPGLAGADTQYF
TGTGCCAGCAGCCCGGGACTAGCGGGAGCAGATACGCAGTATTTT
>.|TRBJ1-2|.|TRBV6-6
CASSLPVDVNYGYTF
TGTGCCAGCAGCCTCCCCGTGGACGTTAACTATGGCTACACCTTC
>.|TRBJ2-1|TRBD1|TRBV12-3/TRBV12-4
CASSPGTGTEESF
TGTGCCAGCAGTCCAGGGACAGGGACTGAGGAGTCCTTC
>.|TRBJ1-1|TRBD1|TRBV4-1
CASSQVAAGGQSTEALF
TGCGCCAGCAGCCAAGTTGCGGCAGGGGGGCAGAGCACTGAAGCTCTCTTT
>many|TRBJ2-7|.|TRBV6-2/TRBV6-3
CASSWIRDPTYEQYF
TGTGCCAGCAGTTGGATTAGAGACCCTACCTACGAGCAGTACTTC
>.|TRBJ1-2|TRBD1|TRBV11-2
CASSRVTGLYGYTF
TGTGCCAGCAGCCGCGTGACAGGGCTCTATGGTTACACCTTC
>many|TRBJ2-3|TRBD2|TRBV6-1
CASSELAGSTDTQYF
TGTGCCAGCAGTGAACTAGCGGGTAGCACAGATACGCAGTATTTT
>.|TRBJ1-1|.|TRBV7-9
CASGLAGSPEAFF
TGTGCCAGCGGCTTAGCTGGGAGCCCTGAAGCTTTCTTT
>many|TRBJ1-1|.|TRBV5-4
CASSWDTPNTEAFF
TGTGCCAGCAGCTGGGACACGCCGAACACTGAAGCTTTCTTT
>.|TRBJ2-7|.|TRBV28
CASSLWTRSYEQYF
TGTGCCAGCAGTTTATGGACTAGGTCCTACGAGCAGTACTTC
>few|TRBJ2-5|.|TRBV6-1
CASSVRGSGGTQETQYF
TGTGCCAGCAGTGTTCGTGGGTCAGGAGGAACCCAAGAGACCCAGTACTTC
>.|TRBJ2-7|TRBD2|TRBV11-3
CASSIVRLASYEQYF
TGTGCCAGCAGTATAGTGAGACTAGCTTCCTACGAGCAGTACTTC
>many|TRBJ2-5|TRBD1|TRBV6-2/TRBV6-3
CASINDRVETQYF
TGTGCCAGCATCAACGACAGGGTTGAGACCCAGTACTTC
>.|TRBJ2-5|TRBD2|TRBV11-3
CANSLSSGTQETQHF
TGTGCCAACAGCTTATCTAGCGGGACCCAAGAGACCCAGCACTTC
>once|TRBJ1-6|.|TRBV14
CATSFEGGNSPLRF
TGTGCCACCAGCTTCGAGGGGGGAAATTCACCCCTCCGCTTT